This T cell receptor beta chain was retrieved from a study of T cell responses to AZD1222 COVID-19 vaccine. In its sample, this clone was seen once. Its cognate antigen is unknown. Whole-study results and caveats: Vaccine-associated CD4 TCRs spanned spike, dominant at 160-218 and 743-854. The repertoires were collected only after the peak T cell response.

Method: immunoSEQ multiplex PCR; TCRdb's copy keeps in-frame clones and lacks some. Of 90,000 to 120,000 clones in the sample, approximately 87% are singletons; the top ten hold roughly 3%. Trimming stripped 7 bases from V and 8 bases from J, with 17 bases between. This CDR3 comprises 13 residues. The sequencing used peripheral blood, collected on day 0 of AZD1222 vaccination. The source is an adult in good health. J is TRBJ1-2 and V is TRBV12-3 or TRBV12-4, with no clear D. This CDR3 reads CASTTRGISGYTF. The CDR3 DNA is TGTGCCAGCACCACAAGAGGCATCTCCGGCTACACCTTC.